Sequencing of this T cell receptor beta chain was carried out in a study of control samples from healthy donors and cancer patients. Method: immunoSEQ multiplex PCR; TCRdb's copy keeps in-frame clones and lacks some. The table includes 150,000 or so clones, approximately 92% detected once. The CDR3 contains 14 residues. The germline CDR1 and CDR2 sequences are MNHEY and SVGAGI. The V segment lost 6 bases and the J segment 5 bases; nucleotides outside the gene matches: 5. J is TRBJ2-2 and V is TRBV6-5, with 8 bases aligning to TRBD1. This TCR derives from a man in his late teens or twenties in good health. Sequencing used blood. CDR3: CASSHGQGTGELFF. In nucleotides, the CDR3 is TGTGCCAGCAGCCACGGACAGGGAACCGGGGAGCTGTTTTTT.